Following are 27 T cell receptor beta chains from one sample sequenced in a study of blood T cell repertoires in COVID-19. Clones were read by immunoSEQ multiplex PCR, and TCRdb kept only the in-frame ones, dropping some. Seen here are fewer than 450,000 clones, roughly 91% observed once, and the top ten hold approximately 0.65%. The sample consisted of PBMCs or T cells enriched from blood (not recorded which). Every receptor here comes from a young man who had recovered from COVID-19.

This clone was seen a single time. V usage is TRBV5-1 and J usage is TRBJ1-1, with D possibly matching TRBD1 (6 bases). The CDR3 contains 15 residues. The ends were cut back, 0 bases at V and 4 bases at J, with 13 bases in the middle. Germline V gene data show CDR1 as SGHRS and CDR2 as YFSETQ. This CDR3 is CASSLGAGEGTEAFF. The CDR3 bases are TGCGCCAGCAGCTTGGGGGCAGGGGAGGGCACTGAAGCTTTCTTT.

The chain employs TRBV10-1 and TRBJ1-1; D may be TRBD1 (6 bases). The germline CDR1 and CDR2 sequences are WNHNN and SYGVQD (reference sequence). Trimming pared 4 bases from V and 5 bases from J, leaving 11 bases between. The CDR3 consists of 13 residues. The CDR3 DNA reads TGCGCCAGCAGTGGGGGGCGCGGAACTGAAGCTTTCTTT. Protein sequence: CASSGGRGTEAFF.

This sequence joins TRBV30 and TRBJ1-6; no firm D call. The ends were cut back, 3 bases at V and 2 bases at J, with 17 bases in the middle. This CDR3 has 17 amino acids. Germline CDR1 GTSNPN, CDR2 SVGIG (reference sequence). The CDR3 is CAWSSGLTSAYNSPLHF. CDR3 sequence (DNA): TGTGCCTGGAGCAGTGGACTGACTAGCGCCTATAATTCACCCCTCCACTTT.

This chain connects TRBV5-1 to TRBJ2-1, with 14 bases that match TRBD2. Germline CDR1 is SGHRS and CDR2 is YFSETQ. This CDR3 is built from 18 residues. V was clipped by 4 bases and J by 5 bases; unmatched bases: 11. CDR3: CASSPGLAGATSHNEQFF. The CDR3 region has the DNA TGCGCCAGCAGCCCGGGACTAGCGGGGGCTACCTCGCACAATGAGCAGTTCTTC.

V and J are TRBV7-8 and TRBJ1-2; D possibly corresponds to TRBD1 (5 bases). V shed 4 bases and J shed 6 bases, with 12 bases lying between them. The CDR3 extends over 13 amino acids. CDR1 and CDR2 (germline): SGHVS, FQNEAQ. The CDR3: CASSWGRVNGYTF. In DNA, the CDR3 is TGTGCCAGCAGCTGGGGCCGGGTAAATGGCTACACCTTC.

In its sample, this clone was seen a few times. V is TRBV5-1 and J is TRBJ1-1; D is perhaps TRBD1 (6 bases). This CDR3 is built from 15 residues. V lost 5 bases to trimming and J lost 5 bases, with 19 bases between them. From germline, CDR1 is SGHRS and CDR2 YFSETQ. CDR3 nucleotides: TGCGCCAGCAGATCTAGAGGGACAACCGAAACTGAAGCTTTCTTT. Its translation: CASRSRGTTETEAFF.

This sequence joins TRBV16 and TRBJ2-7, with a possible D match to TRBD1 (6 bases). Trimming took off 5 bases at V and 6 bases at J, with 14 bases between the two ends. The CDR3 spans 13 residues. The germline V gene has CDR1 KGHSY and CDR2 FQNENV. CDR3 in DNA: TGTGCCAGCAGCGTTCACAGGGACCTCGAGCAGTACTTC. Translated, it gives CASSVHRDLEQYF.

The chain uses TRBV7-3 and TRBJ1-2, with D possibly TRBD1 on 6 matching bases. CDR3 length equals 13 residues. The germline V gene encodes CDR1 SGHTA and CDR2 FQGTGA. V was cut by 6 bases and J by 8 bases, with 16 bases left in between. As DNA, the CDR3 is TGTGCCAGCAGTTTGGGGCCCGGACAGGGCTACACCTTC. As protein: CASSLGPGQGYTF.

The genes are TRBV29-1 and TRBJ2-1; 10 nucleotides agree with TRBD1. Per germline, CDR1 SQVTM and CDR2 ANQGSEA. The CDR3 spans 12 residues. Trimming at V came to 7 bases and at J to 9 bases, leaving 6 bases not matched to a gene. The CDR3 DNA follows: TGCAGCGGCGGACAGGGGGGGACTGAGCAGTTCTTC. Translating it yields CSGGQGGTEQFF.

This clone was counted only a few times. The V gene is TRBV6-2 or TRBV6-3, the J gene TRBJ1-1; tentative D call: TRBD1 (5 bases). Between the trimmed V and J ends, which lost 4 bases and 1 base, there was a span of 7 bases. The CDR3 runs 13 residues. Germline V lookup: CDR1 MNHEY, CDR2 SVGEGT. The chain's CDR3 is CASSFDRNTEAFF. CDR3 DNA sequence: TGTGCCAGCAGTTTTGACAGGAACACTGAAGCTTTCTTT.

The chain is built from TRBV7-8 and TRBJ1-2; 7 bases agree with TRBD1. This CDR3 has 12 residues. Unmatched junction bases numbered 9, after V lost 9 bases and J lost 8 bases. Germline loops: CDR1 SGHVS, CDR2 FQNEAQ. The CDR3 loop reads CARYTGDGGYTF. The CDR3 nucleotides read TGTGCCAGGTACACAGGGGATGGCGGCTACACCTTC.

This clone occurred once. The CDR3 DNA reads as TGTGCCAGCAGCCGCGGGGGGGCAGTTGAAGCTTTCTTT. It specifies CASSRGGAVEAFF. The chain recombines TRBV5-4 with TRBJ1-1, with a weak D call TRBD1 (6 bases). The length of the CDR3 is 13 residues. The germline gives CDR1 SGHNT, CDR2 YYREEE (reference sequence). V lost 4 bases and J lost 7, with 14 bases in between.

This chain links TRBV5-5 with TRBJ1-5; the match to TRBD1 covers 11 bases. CDR1 is SGHKS, CDR2 YYEKEE, per germline (reference sequence). This CDR3 contains 16 residues. V gave up 1 base and J gave up 9 bases; unmatched junction bases: 9. CDR3 protein: CASSLLYGTGGLPQHF. For the CDR3, the DNA is TGTGCCAGCAGCTTGCTTTACGGGACAGGGGGTCTGCCCCAGCATTTT.

This clone was counted once. This chain joins TRBV3-1 (or the pseudogene TRBV3-2) and TRBJ2-5; 7 bases line up with TRBD2. This CDR3 has 14 residues. Germline lookup yields CDR1 LGHDT and CDR2 YNNKEL (reference sequence). The V segment lost 0 bases and the J segment 2 bases; nucleotides outside the gene matches: 0. CDR3 residues: CASSQEGLQETQYF. The CDR3 region has the DNA TGTGCCAGCAGCCAAGAGGGACTACAAGAGACCCAGTACTTC.

In regard to this clone: Other nucleotide sequences in the sample specify the same CDR3. The J gene is TRBJ2-5, the V gene TRBV28; weak D call: TRBD2 (5 bases). The V and J ends lost 2 bases and 4 bases respectively, with 11 bases between them. The germline CDR1 and CDR2 sequences are MDHEN and SYDVKM. There are 14 residues in the CDR3. For the CDR3, the DNA is TGTGCCAGCAGTTTAGGTGGGAGAGGAGAGACCCAGTACTTC. Translating gives CASSLGGRGETQYF.

This clone showed up just once. In DNA, the CDR3 is TGCAGCGTTACGGACAGGGGGCTAATAGCCACTGAAGCTTTCTTT. It translates to CSVTDRGLIATEAFF. The V call is TRBV29-1, the J call TRBJ1-1; 11 bases are shared with TRBD1. V shed 5 bases and J 4 bases; nucleotides not matched to a gene: 9. In germline, CDR1 is SQVTM, CDR2 ANQGSEA. CDR3 length: 15 residues.

The V and J genes are TRBV30 and TRBJ1-1; no clear D gene. The CDR3 is 14 amino acids. CDR1 and CDR2 (germline): GTSNPN, SVGIG (reference sequence). Trimming pared 0 bases from V and 3 bases from J, leaving 11 bases between. CDR3 nucleotide sequence: TGTGCCTGGAGTGTACGCTTGGAGGACACTGAAGCTTTCTTT. This gives the protein CAWSVRLEDTEAFF. Full variable domain (remainder filled in from reference TRBV30 and TRBJ1-1): SQTIHQWPATLVQPVGSPLSLECTVEGTSNPNLYWYRQAAGRGLQLLFYSVGIGQISSEVPQNLSASRPQDRQFILSSKKLLLSDSGFYLCAWSVRLEDTEAFFGQGTRLTVV.

The chain couples TRBV11-3 to TRBJ1-1; possible D gene TRBD1, 5 bases. V lost 5 bases and J 10 bases, leaving 20 bases between the germline ends. CDR3 length equals 14 residues. CDR1 and CDR2 (germline): SGHNT, YENEEA. CDR3 in amino acids: CASSTDMYKPAAFF. For the CDR3, the DNA is TGTGCCAGCAGCACGGACATGTATAAACCGGCAGCTTTCTTT.

The chain recombines TRBV5-6 with TRBJ1-1; the D gene is possibly TRBD1 (6 bases). In germline, CDR1 is SGHDT, CDR2 YYEEEE. The CDR3 loop spans 15 amino acids. V was shortened by 0 bases and J by 0 bases, with 9 bases between the two germline ends. The CDR3: CASSLGGLMNTEAFF. The CDR3 region has the DNA TGTGCCAGCAGCTTGGGGGGGCTGATGAACACTGAAGCTTTCTTT.

V is TRBV19 and J is TRBJ2-2; D unclear. CDR1 and CDR2 (germline): LNHDA, SQIVND (reference sequence). This CDR3 has 14 residues. Trimming took off 6 bases at V and 0 bases at J, with 8 bases between the two ends. The CDR3 DNA is TGTGCCAGTAGGAGACTCGCGAACACCGGGGAGCTGTTTTTT. It yields the protein CASRRLANTGELFF.

The J gene is TRBJ1-4, the V gene TRBV28, with D hard to call. Germline CDR1 is MDHEN and CDR2 is SYDVKM. With 6 bases removed from V and 5 bases from J, the gap between germline ends came to 10 bases. CDR3 length: 13 amino acids. CDR3 sequence reads: CASRPPGNEKLFF. The CDR3 DNA reads TGTGCCAGCAGACCTCCCGGGAATGAAAAACTGTTTTTT.

V usage is TRBV3-1 (or the pseudogene TRBV3-2) and J usage is TRBJ2-1; TRBD2 matches at 10 bases. With V trimmed by 1 base and J by 6 bases, 6 bases remained unmatched. The CDR3 totals 16 residues. Germline CDR1 and CDR2: LGHDT and YNNKEL (reference sequence). CDR3 protein: CASSQGDSGGFNEQFF. The CDR3 nucleotides are TGTGCCAGCAGCCAAGGCGATAGCGGGGGGTTCAATGAGCAGTTCTTC.

V is TRBV9 and J is TRBJ1-5; tentatively, D is TRBD1 (6 bases). This CDR3 comprises 14 residues. From germline, CDR1 is SGDLS and CDR2 YYNGEE. V was clipped by 0 bases and J by 6 bases, with 10 bases between them. CDR3 in DNA: TGTGCCAGCAGCGTAGGGCAGGGGATTCAGCCCCAGCATTTT. It yields the protein CASSVGQGIQPQHF. The whole variable domain, filled in from reference TRBV9 and TRBJ1-5, reads DSGVTQTPKHLITATGQRVTLRCSPRSGDLSVYWYQQSLDQGLQFLIQYYNGEERAKGNILERFSAQQFPDLHSELNLSSLELGDSALYFCASSVGQGIQPQHFGDGTRLSIL.

The chain couples TRBV9 to TRBJ1-1; a possible D gene is TRBD1 (5 bases). Germline CDR1 is SGDLS and CDR2 is YYNGEE. This CDR3 has 15 amino acids. V shed 3 bases and J shed 0 bases, with 12 bases lying between them. The CDR3 spells CASSATGAVNTEAFF. In nucleotides, the CDR3 is TGTGCCAGCAGCGCTACAGGCGCGGTGAACACTGAAGCTTTCTTT.

V is TRBV2 and J is TRBJ2-5; D not resolved. Germline loops: CDR1 SNHLY, CDR2 FYNNEI. Trimming cost V 6 bases and J 2 bases, with 7 bases left between them. The CDR3 length is 12 residues. The CDR3 DNA reads as TGTGCCAGCAGGGCGGAACAAGAGACCCAGTACTTC. Translating gives CASRAEQETQYF.

The J gene is TRBJ2-1, the V gene TRBV5-4, with 7 bases fitting TRBD2. V gave up 0 bases and J gave up 6 bases; unmatched junction bases: 12. The germline gives CDR1 SGHNT, CDR2 YYREEE (reference sequence). The CDR3 totals 17 residues. The DNA of the CDR3 is TGTGCCAGCAGCTTGGCGGCGGGAGCGGGGTTTCTCAATGAGCAGTTCTTC. As protein: CASSLAAGAGFLNEQFF.

This chain connects TRBV30 to TRBJ2-3; 10 bases agree with TRBD2. CDR1 GTSNPN and CDR2 SVGIG come from the germline V gene (reference sequence). The CDR3 has 15 amino acids. V lost 4 bases to trimming and J lost 5 bases; unmatched junction nucleotides: 9. The CDR3 spells CAWTLAGVFKDTQYF. Written as DNA, the CDR3 is TGTGCCTGGACTCTAGCGGGAGTATTCAAAGATACGCAGTATTTT. Based on the CDR3 plus reference TRBV30 and TRBJ2-3, the full variable domain is SQTIHQWPATLVQPVGSPLSLECTVEGTSNPNLYWYRQAAGRGLQLLFYSVGIGQISSEVPQNLSASRPQDRQFILSSKKLLLSDSGFYLCAWTLAGVFKDTQYFGPGTRLTVL.